Following are 9 T cell receptor beta chains from one sample sequenced in a study of cytomegalovirus exposure and HLA in healthy donors. PCR used 60 Vbeta primers and 13 Jbeta primers. TCRdb's copy holds only in-frame clones and misses some; the assay was immunoSEQ multiplex PCR. The data show roughly 150,000 clones, around four fifths seen once. The sequencing input was PBMCs. The receptors were sampled from a male donor in good health and CMV-seronegative.

V gene TRBV27 combines with J gene TRBJ1-1; the D is unclear. This CDR3 comprises 14 residues. Germline V gene sequence: CDR1 MNHEY, CDR2 SMNVEV (reference sequence). V lost 1 base to trimming and J lost 3 bases, with 9 bases between them. This CDR3 reads CASSLYPGDTEAFF. CDR3 nucleotides: TGTGCCAGCAGTTTATATCCGGGAGACACTGAAGCTTTCTTT.

The chain couples TRBV11-2 to TRBJ1-3; D is perhaps TRBD1 (6 bases). The V and J ends lost 1 base and 0 bases respectively, with 19 bases between them. The CDR3 contains 19 residues. CDR1 and CDR2 (germline): SGHAT, FQNNGV. CDR3 amino acids: CASSLGLGRGHDSGNTIYF. The CDR3, as DNA: TGTGCCAGCAGCTTAGGGCTAGGGAGGGGACACGACTCTGGAAACACCATATATTTT.

The chain is built from TRBV14 and TRBJ2-5; 9 bases agree with TRBD1. This CDR3 comprises 15 residues. CDR1 SGHDN and CDR2 FVKESK come from the germline V gene. V shed 2 bases, J shed 7 bases, and the junction held 8 bases outside the gene matches. The DNA for the CDR3 is TGTGCCAGCAGCCAAATTCCGGGACAGGGTGTGACCCAGTACTTC. This encodes CASSQIPGQGVTQYF.

This clone has just a few counts. This sequence joins TRBV28 and TRBJ1-5; 7 bases line up with TRBD1. CDR1 and CDR2 from the germline V gene are MDHEN and SYDVKM. The trim removed 3 bases at V and 3 bases at J, leaving 5 bases unmatched. The CDR3 length is 15 residues. This CDR3 is CASSFKGAYNQPQHF. CDR3 DNA: TGTGCCAGCAGTTTCAAGGGGGCCTACAATCAGCCCCAGCATTTT. Filled out from reference TRBV28 and TRBJ1-5, the complete variable domain reads DVKVTQSSRYLVKRTGEKVFLECVQDMDHENMFWYRQDPGLGLRLIYFSYDVKMKEKGDIPEGYSVSREKKERFSLILESASTNQTSMYLCASSFKGAYNQPQHFGDGTRLSIL.

The chain carries TRBV7-9 and TRBJ1-5; D is possibly TRBD1 (5 bases). Trimming took off 4 bases at V and 4 bases at J, with 11 bases between the two ends. Germline lookup yields CDR1 SEHNR and CDR2 FQNEAQ (reference sequence). The CDR3 length is 14 residues. The CDR3 DNA follows: TGTGCCAGCAGCTCCCAGGGTAGGAATCAGCCCCAGCATTTT. Protein sequence: CASSSQGRNQPQHF. Drawing the rest from reference TRBV7-9 and TRBJ1-5, the complete variable domain is DTGVSQNPRHKITKRGQNVTFRCDPISEHNRLYWYRQTLGQGPEFLTYFQNEAQLEKSRLLSDRFSAERPKGSFSTLEIQRTEQGDSAMYLCASSSQGRNQPQHFGDGTRLSIL.

This sequence joins TRBV4-3 and TRBJ2-7; D might be TRBD1 (6 bases). The V gene's germline CDR1 is LGHNA and CDR2 YSLEER. Trimming took off 0 bases at V and 2 bases at J, with 11 bases between the two ends. The CDR3 length is 15 residues. This chain's CDR3 is CASSQDGNRAYEQYF. The CDR3 DNA reads TGCGCCAGCAGCCAAGATGGAAACAGGGCCTACGAGCAGTACTTC.

This clone was seen once. The chain links TRBV14 to TRBJ1-1, with D perhaps TRBD1 (5 bases). CDR3 length: 13 residues. CDR1 and CDR2 (germline): SGHDN, FVKESK. The V end lost 0 bases, the J end lost 7 bases, and 9 bases lay between the germline ends. Written as DNA, the CDR3 is TGTGCCAGCAGCCAAGATCTAAGGGGTGAAGCTTTCTTT. This translates into CASSQDLRGEAFF.

This chain uses TRBV4-1 with TRBJ1-5; D not certain. The CDR3 consists of 14 residues. Per the germline V gene, CDR1 is MGHRA and CDR2 is YSYEKL. Between the trimmed V and J ends, which lost 1 base and 8 bases, there was a span of 12 bases. The CDR3 loop is CASSQAGSVEPQHF. The CDR3 DNA follows: TGCGCCAGCAGCCAAGCCGGTTCTGTTGAGCCCCAGCATTTT.

V usage is TRBV19 and J usage is TRBJ2-7; tentative D call: TRBD1 (5 bases). Looked up from germline, CDR1 is LNHDA and CDR2 is SQIVND (reference sequence). There are 12 residues in the CDR3. Trimming removed 7 bases at V and 4 bases at J, with 11 bases between. The DNA of the CDR3 is TGTGCCAGTATTAAGGGGCTTTACGAGCAGTACTTC. This codes for CASIKGLYEQYF.